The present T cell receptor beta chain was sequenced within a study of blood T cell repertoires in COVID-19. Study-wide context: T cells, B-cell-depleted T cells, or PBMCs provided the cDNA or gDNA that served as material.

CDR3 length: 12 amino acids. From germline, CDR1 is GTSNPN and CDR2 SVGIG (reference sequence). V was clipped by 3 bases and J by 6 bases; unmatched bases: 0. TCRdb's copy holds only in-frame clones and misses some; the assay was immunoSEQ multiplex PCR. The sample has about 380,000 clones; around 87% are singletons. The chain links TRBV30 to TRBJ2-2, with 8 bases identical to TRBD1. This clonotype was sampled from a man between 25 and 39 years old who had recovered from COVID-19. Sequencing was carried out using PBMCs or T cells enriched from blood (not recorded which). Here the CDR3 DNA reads TGTGCCTGGAGCAGGGGGCCCGGGGAGCTGTTTTTT. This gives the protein CAWSRGPGELFF.